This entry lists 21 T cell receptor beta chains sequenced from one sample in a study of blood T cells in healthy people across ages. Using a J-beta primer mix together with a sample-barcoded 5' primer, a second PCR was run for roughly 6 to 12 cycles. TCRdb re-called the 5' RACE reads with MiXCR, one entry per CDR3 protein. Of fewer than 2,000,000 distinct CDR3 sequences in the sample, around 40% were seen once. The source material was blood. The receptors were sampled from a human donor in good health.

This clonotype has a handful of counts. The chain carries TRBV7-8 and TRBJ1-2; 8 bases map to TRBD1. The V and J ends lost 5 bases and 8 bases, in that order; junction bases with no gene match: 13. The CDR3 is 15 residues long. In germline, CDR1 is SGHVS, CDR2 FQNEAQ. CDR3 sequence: CASSVLYDRGKGYTF. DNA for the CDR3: TGTGCCAGCAGCGTTCTCTACGACAGGGGCAAGGGCTACACCTTC.

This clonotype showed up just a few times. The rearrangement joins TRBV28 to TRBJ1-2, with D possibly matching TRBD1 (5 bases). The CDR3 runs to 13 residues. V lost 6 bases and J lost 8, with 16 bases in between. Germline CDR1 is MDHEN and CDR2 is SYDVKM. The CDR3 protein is CASRQDKHGGYTF. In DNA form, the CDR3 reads TGTGCCAGCAGACAGGACAAACACGGGGGCTACACCTTC.

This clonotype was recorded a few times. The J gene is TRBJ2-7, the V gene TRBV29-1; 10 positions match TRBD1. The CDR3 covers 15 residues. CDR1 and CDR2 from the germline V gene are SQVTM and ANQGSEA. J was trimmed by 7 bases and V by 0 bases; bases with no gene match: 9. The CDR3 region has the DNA TGCAGCGTTGAAGATCCGGGACAGGGGATGAGGGAGCAGTACTTC. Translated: CSVEDPGQGMREQYF.

The CDR3 protein is CASSQDWVFGFPLSAFF. CDR3 sequence (DNA): TGCGCCAGCAGCCAAGACTGGGTTTTTGGTTTCCCCCTTTCGGCTTTCTTT. The chain links TRBV4-3 to TRBJ1-1; D not certain. Germline V gives CDR1 LGHNA, CDR2 YSLEER. V lost 0 bases and J lost 11, with 25 bases in between. CDR3 length: 17 residues.

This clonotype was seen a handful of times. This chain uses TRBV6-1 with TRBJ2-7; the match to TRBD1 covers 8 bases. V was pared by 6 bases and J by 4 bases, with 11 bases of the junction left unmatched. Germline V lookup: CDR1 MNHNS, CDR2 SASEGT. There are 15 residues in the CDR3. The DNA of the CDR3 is TGTGCCAGCAGATTTCCGGGACAGGAACGTTACGAGCAGTACTTC. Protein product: CASRFPGQERYEQYF.

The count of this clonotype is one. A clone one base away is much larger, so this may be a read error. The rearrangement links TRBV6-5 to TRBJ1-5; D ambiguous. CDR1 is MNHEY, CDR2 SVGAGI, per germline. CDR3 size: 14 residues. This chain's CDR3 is CAGSSDTLTQPQHF. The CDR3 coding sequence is TGTGCCGGCAGTTCCGACACTCTGACTCAGCCCCAGCATTTT.

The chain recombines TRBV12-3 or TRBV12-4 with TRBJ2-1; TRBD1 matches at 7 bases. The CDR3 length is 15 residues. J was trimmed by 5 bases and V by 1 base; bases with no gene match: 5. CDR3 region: CASSLGQGVNNEQFF. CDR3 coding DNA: TGTGCCAGCAGTTTAGGGCAGGGGGTTAACAATGAGCAGTTCTTC.

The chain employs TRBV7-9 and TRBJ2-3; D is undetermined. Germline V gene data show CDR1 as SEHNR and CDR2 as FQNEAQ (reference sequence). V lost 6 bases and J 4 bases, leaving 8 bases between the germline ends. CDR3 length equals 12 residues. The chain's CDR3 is CASRSAPDTQYF. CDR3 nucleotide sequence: TGTGCCAGCAGATCCGCCCCAGATACGCAGTATTTT. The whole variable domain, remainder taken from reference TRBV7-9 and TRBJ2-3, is DTGVSQNPRHKITKRGQNVTFRCDPISEHNRLYWYRQTLGQGPEFLTYFQNEAQLEKSRLLSDRFSAERPKGSFSTLEIQRTEQGDSAMYLCASRSAPDTQYFGPGTRLTVL.

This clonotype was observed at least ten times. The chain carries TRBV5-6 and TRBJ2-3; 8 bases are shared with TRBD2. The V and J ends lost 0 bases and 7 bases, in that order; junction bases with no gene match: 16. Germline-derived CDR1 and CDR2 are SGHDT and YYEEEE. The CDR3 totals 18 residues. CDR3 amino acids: CASSLGTSSPTTPYTQYF. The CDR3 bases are TGTGCCAGCAGCTTGGGGACTAGCTCCCCTACCACACCCTATACGCAGTATTTT.

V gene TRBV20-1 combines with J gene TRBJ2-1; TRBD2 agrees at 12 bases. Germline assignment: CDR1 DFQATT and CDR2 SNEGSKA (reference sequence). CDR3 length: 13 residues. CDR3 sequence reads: CRATSGRYNEQFF. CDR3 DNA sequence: TGCAGGGCGACTAGCGGGAGATACAATGAGCAGTTCTTC.

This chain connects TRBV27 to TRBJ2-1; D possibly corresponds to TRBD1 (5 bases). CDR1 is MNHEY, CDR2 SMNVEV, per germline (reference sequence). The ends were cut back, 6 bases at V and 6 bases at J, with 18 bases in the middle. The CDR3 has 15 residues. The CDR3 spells CASSLGVTAVNEQFF. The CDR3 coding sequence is TGTGCCAGCAGCTTAGGGGTGACGGCAGTCAATGAGCAGTTCTTC.

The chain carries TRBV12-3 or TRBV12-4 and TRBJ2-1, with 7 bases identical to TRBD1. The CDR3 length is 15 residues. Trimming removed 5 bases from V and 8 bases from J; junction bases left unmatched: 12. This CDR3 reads CASSDRAISYDEQFF. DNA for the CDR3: TGTGCCAGCAGTGACAGGGCAATATCATACGATGAGCAGTTCTTC.

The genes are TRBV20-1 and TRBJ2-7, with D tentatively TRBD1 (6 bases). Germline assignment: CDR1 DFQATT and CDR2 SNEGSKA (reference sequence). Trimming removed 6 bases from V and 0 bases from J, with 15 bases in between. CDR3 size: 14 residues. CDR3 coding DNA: TGCAGTGCAAGCGATCAGGGGAACTCCTACGAGCAGTACTTC. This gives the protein CSASDQGNSYEQYF.

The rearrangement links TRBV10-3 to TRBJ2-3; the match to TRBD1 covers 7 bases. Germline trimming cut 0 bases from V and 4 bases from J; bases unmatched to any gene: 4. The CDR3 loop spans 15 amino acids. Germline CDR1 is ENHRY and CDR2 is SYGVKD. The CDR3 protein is CAISESGGSADTQYF. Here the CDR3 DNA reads TGTGCCATCAGTGAGTCAGGGGGCTCGGCAGATACGCAGTATTTT.

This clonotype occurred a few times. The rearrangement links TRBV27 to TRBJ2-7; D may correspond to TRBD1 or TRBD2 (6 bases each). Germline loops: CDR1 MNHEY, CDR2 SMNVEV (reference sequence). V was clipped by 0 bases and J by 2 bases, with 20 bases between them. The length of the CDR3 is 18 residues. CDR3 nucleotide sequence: TGTGCCAGCAGTTTATCAGGGGGACCACTGAGGGGGGCCTACGAGCAGTACTTC. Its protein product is CASSLSGGPLRGAYEQYF.

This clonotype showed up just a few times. CDR3 nucleotide sequence: TGCAGTGCTGTGACTAGCGGGGGGGAAGATTACGAGCAGTACTTC. Translation: CSAVTSGGEDYEQYF. V gene TRBV20-1 combines with J gene TRBJ2-7; 14 bases fit TRBD2. The germline gives CDR1 DFQATT, CDR2 SNEGSKA (reference sequence). The trim removed 5 bases at V and 4 bases at J, leaving 7 bases unmatched. CDR3 length equals 15 residues.

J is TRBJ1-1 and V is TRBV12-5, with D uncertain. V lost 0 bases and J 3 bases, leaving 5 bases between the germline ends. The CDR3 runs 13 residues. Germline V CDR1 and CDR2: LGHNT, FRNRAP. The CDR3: CASGLVPHTEAFF. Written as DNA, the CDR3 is TGTGCTAGTGGTTTGGTACCCCACACTGAAGCTTTCTTT.

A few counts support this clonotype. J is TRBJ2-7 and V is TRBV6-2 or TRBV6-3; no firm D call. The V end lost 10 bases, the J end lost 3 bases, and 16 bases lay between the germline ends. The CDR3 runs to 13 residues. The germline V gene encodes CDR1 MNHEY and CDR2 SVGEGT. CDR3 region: CATPKTHFYEQYF. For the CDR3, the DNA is TGTGCCACCCCGAAGACACATTTCTACGAGCAGTACTTC.

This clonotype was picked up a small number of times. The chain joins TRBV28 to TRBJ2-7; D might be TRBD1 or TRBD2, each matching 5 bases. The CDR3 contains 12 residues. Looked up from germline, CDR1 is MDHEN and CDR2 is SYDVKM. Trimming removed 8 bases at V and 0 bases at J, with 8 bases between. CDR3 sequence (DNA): TGTGCCAGCGGGGACCCCTCCTACGAGCAGTACTTC. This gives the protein CASGDPSYEQYF.

The DNA of the CDR3 is TGTGCCAGCAGCTTAGGAGGGACAGGGTGGGTGACCCAGTACTTC. It is translated as CASSLGGTGWVTQYF. The chain links TRBV7-2 to TRBJ2-7; 9 bases map to TRBD1. The J call may not be correct, given that the DNA end is closer to TRBJ2-5. The germline V gene encodes CDR1 SGHTA and CDR2 FQGNSA. CDR3 length: 15 amino acids.

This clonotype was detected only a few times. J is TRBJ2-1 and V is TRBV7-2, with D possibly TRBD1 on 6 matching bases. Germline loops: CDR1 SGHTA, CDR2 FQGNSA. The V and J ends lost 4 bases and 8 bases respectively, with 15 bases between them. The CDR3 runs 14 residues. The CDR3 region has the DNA TGTGCCAGCAGCTCACAGGGCCGTCTCGATGAGCAGTTCTTC. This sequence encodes CASSSQGRLDEQFF.